Listed here are 10 T cell receptor beta chains from one sample, sequenced in a study of cytomegalovirus exposure and HLA in healthy donors. Profiling relied on immunoSEQ multiplex PCR, and the TCRdb table lists in-frame clones only, not all of them. The table lists approximately 170,000 clones, almost 85% of them singletons. Sequencing input: PBMCs. The receptors derive from a young man in good health and CMV-seropositive.

This clone came up once. This rearrangement joins TRBV6-1 to TRBJ1-2; TRBD1 is a possible D gene (6 bases). The V end was cut by 7 bases, the J end by 6 bases, with 12 bases between. This CDR3 has 12 residues. Germline V gene lookup returns CDR1 MNHNS and CDR2 SASEGT. The CDR3 reads CASMRAGDGYTF. CDR3 nucleotides: TGTGCCAGCATGCGGGCAGGGGATGGCTACACCTTC.

The chain is built from TRBV6-6 and TRBJ2-2; TRBD1 matches 8 bases. Germline trimming cut 2 bases from V and 7 bases from J; bases unmatched to any gene: 3. This CDR3 is 14 amino acids long. The germline V gene encodes CDR1 MNHNY and CDR2 SVGAGI (reference sequence). The CDR3 is CASSYRQGFGELFF. The CDR3 bases are TGTGCCAGCAGTTACCGACAGGGGTTCGGGGAGCTGTTTTTT.

V usage is TRBV30 and J usage is TRBJ2-3; D is possibly TRBD2 (6 bases). Germline CDR1 is GTSNPN and CDR2 is SVGIG (reference sequence). V was trimmed by 3 bases and J by 4 bases, leaving 14 bases between them. CDR3 length equals 14 residues. The CDR3 sequence: CAWRRRGVSDTQYF. CDR3 sequence (DNA): TGTGCCTGGAGGAGGAGGGGAGTATCAGATACGCAGTATTTT.

The rearrangement links TRBV7-3 to TRBJ1-1, with D unresolved. Per the germline V gene, CDR1 is SGHTA and CDR2 is FQGTGA. V was shortened by 2 bases and J by 1 base, with 11 bases between the two germline ends. The CDR3 is 15 amino acids. The CDR3 region is CASSLGPVQNTEAFF. The CDR3 DNA reads as TGTGCCAGCAGCTTAGGCCCCGTCCAGAACACTGAAGCTTTCTTT.

The J gene is TRBJ1-2, the V gene TRBV4-1, with TRBD1 matching 7 bases. The CDR3 is 17 residues long. The junction had 10 bases not matched to a gene; V was cut back by 3 bases and J by 0 bases. The germline CDR1 and CDR2 sequences are MGHRA and YSYEKL. In nucleotides, the CDR3 is TGCGCCAGCAGCCACGGGGGACAGACACTTCCTAACTATGGCTACACCTTC. Translated: CASSHGGQTLPNYGYTF.

The chain couples TRBV29-1 to TRBJ1-4; TRBD1 matches 7 bases. Germline V gene data show CDR1 as SQVTM and CDR2 as ANQGSEA. V dropped 6 bases and J dropped 0; count of bases not matched to a gene: 7. The CDR3 extends over 15 amino acids. Written as DNA, the CDR3 is TGCAGCGTGAGACAGGGATCCACAACTAATGAAAAACTGTTTTTT. It translates to CSVRQGSTTNEKLFF.

The chain joins TRBV27 to TRBJ2-5; 12 bases agree with TRBD2. Matching the DNA end better, TRBJ2-7 makes the J call doubtful. Per the germline V gene, CDR1 is MNHEY and CDR2 is SMNVEV (reference sequence). This CDR3 region has 15 residues. The CDR3 reads CASSPLAGGSYEQYF. For the CDR3, the DNA is TGTGCCAGCAGTCCTCTAGCGGGAGGGTCCTACGAGCAGTACTTC.

This clone was counted a few times. V is TRBV5-1 and J is TRBJ2-7, with D possibly matching TRBD1 (6 bases). Germline V gives CDR1 SGHRS, CDR2 YFSETQ. This CDR3 is 12 amino acids long. The V gene lost 1 base and the J gene lost 7 bases, with 9 bases spanning the gap. In DNA, the CDR3 is TGCGCCAGCAGCTTGTACGGACAGGAGCAGTACTTC. It translates to CASSLYGQEQYF. Based on the CDR3 plus reference TRBV5-1 and TRBJ2-7, the full variable domain is KAGVTQTPRYLIKTRGQQVTLSCSPISGHRSVSWYQQTPGQGLQFLFEYFSETQRNKGNFPGRFSGRQFSNSRSEMNVSTLELGDSALYLCASSLYGQEQYFGPGTRLTVT.

V gene TRBV28 combines with J gene TRBJ2-7, with 8 bases identical to TRBD2. V shed 6 bases and J 3 bases; nucleotides not matched to a gene: 10. In germline, CDR1 is MDHEN, CDR2 SYDVKM. CDR3 length equals 15 residues. CDR3 sequence: CASRPSAGGFYEQYF. For the CDR3, the DNA is TGTGCCAGCAGACCTTCGGCGGGGGGATTCTACGAGCAGTACTTC.

The sample holds a few counts of this clone. This chain uses TRBV18 with TRBJ2-7; possible D gene TRBD2, 5 bases. The CDR3 sequence is 16 residues long. V lost 0 bases, J lost 6 bases, and 18 bases lay in between. Germline loops: CDR1 KGHSH, CDR2 LQKENI. The CDR3: CASSPPGVRQEREQYF. The CDR3 DNA reads as TGTGCCAGCTCACCACCGGGAGTACGGCAGGAACGCGAGCAGTACTTC.